The TCR beta chain described here comes from a study of blood T cell repertoires in COVID-19. The overall study: Spain, Italy and the United States supplied samples that represented acute and convalescent COVID-19.

In the source study's methods: From reference gene primer amplification, estimates of nucleated cell counts were derived. Produced via immunoSEQ multiplex PCR; TCRdb's table is partial and in-frame only. That table is the source of V, J and clone size, and D and trimming were worked out from the DNA. This sample yields approximately 180,000 clones, of which approximately 85% are seen a single time; approximately 9.9% belongs to the top ten. V was trimmed by 5 bases and J by 0 bases, leaving 13 bases between them. The CDR3 spans 16 residues. Germline V gene data show CDR1 as SEHNR and CDR2 as FQNEAQ (reference sequence).

The rearrangement links TRBV7-9 to TRBJ2-2; tentative D call: TRBD2 (6 bases). The sequenced material came from peripheral blood. The sequence was collected from a human donor with active or convalescent COVID-19. The donor label of this sample is uncertain. The CDR3, as DNA: TGTGCCAGCAGCCCCCGGGACTGGACGAACACCGGGGAGCTGTTTTTT. Its translation: CASSPRDWTNTGELFF.